Sequencing of this TCR beta chain was carried out in a study of blood T cells in healthy people across ages (dated by TCRdb to between 2014 and 2017). For context, the study as a whole: Template switching captured roughly one uniquely barcoded TCR beta cDNA molecule per two T cells in model experiments. The study measured age-related changes in TCR beta repertoire diversity using deep sequencing normalized with unique cDNA molecular identifiers. The donors were split into four age groups: young (average roughly 15 years), middle-aged (39), aged (approximately 60) and long-lived (82). To avoid experimental bias, donors of different ages were spread randomly across the sequencing lanes. Two additional independent replicas of 1 million unique cDNA reads from the same blood draw were analyzed for two donors (one aged 18 to 30 and one aged 80 or older). Study-level results and caveats: As age increased, observed TCR beta diversity per million T cells dropped in a roughly linear way, and a significant reduction was already evident by age approximately 40. The percentage of naive T cells measured by flow cytometry correlated strongly with observed TCR beta diversity. Bulk unsorted PBMC profiling prevented conclusive comparison of naive and antigen-experienced compartments. Because donor CMV infection status was unknown, age-related changes in expanded clonotypes were potentially confounded. Total diversity estimates from one million sequenced T cells were considered lower bounds and underestimates. The long-lived group showed more naive CD4+ T cells, fewer expanded clones and increased TCR diversity than the aged group, suggesting age selection.

Library generation was performed with 5' RACE. The sample was run on an Illumina HiSeq 2500. A second PCR of about 6 to 12 cycles was performed with a sample-barcoded 5' primer and a J-beta primer mix. A unique molecular identifier was introduced onto each TCR beta cDNA molecule by a template-switch 5' adaptor carrying 12 random nucleotides. Each sample yielded at least 2.5 million CDR3-containing paired-end reads. The Mint cDNA synthesis kit, primed by a TRBC-specific oligonucleotide, was used to synthesize first-strand cDNA from all RNA. Following uracil-DNA glycosylase treatment, a first 18-cycle PCR with universal primers M1SS and BC2_uni_R was performed on all cDNA. The authors processed their data as follows. Normalization of each sample was performed by random selection of 1 million high-quality reads, each carrying a distinct molecular identifier. Reads with shared molecular identifiers were discarded instead of being binned into consensus sequences. MiTCR, with a Q25 quality threshold and the strictest error-elimination algorithm, was used for CDR3 identification, clonotype clustering and error correction. A nonparametric unseen species model with Euler transformation was used to estimate a lower bound on total TCR beta diversity. TCRdb passed the public sequencing reads through fastp at Q25 and MiXCR, retaining productive beta sequences. Rows merge per CDR3 protein into single entries with the most common DNA and genes. TCRdb, not the original authors, processed these V and J calls. In this sample the table shows about 1.8 million distinct CDR3 sequences, 49% of which occur a single time. Approximately 2% of the sample rests with the top ten.

The donors were 40 or so Caucasian individuals from Russia, aged 6 to 90 years, who were systemically healthy. Each donor gave approximately 9.3 milliliters of peripheral blood, collected into EDTA-treated Vacutainer tubes. Ficoll-Paque density-gradient centrifugation was used to isolate PBMCs, with at least 7 million obtained per sample. Trizol reagent was used to extract total RNA from the PBMCs, yielding at least 6 micrograms per sample. For every donor, an aliquot of PBMCs went through flow cytometry to measure the percentages of naive CD45RAhigh/CD27high T cells. V and J are truncated by 2 bases and 6 bases respectively, leaving an intervening sequence of 4 bases. The CDR3 starts with the cysteine, ends with the phenylalanine, and has 12 residues. Only the CDR3 portion is preserved as DNA: 36 bases, with reading frame beginning at the first base. Reading the germline V gene gives CDR1 SGHTA and CDR2 FQGTGA.

As concerns this clonotype: This receptor's antigen is unknown. Base qualities are missing; no much larger clone stands one base away.

Input material: blood. The TCR sequence derives from a woman between 40 and 55 years old in good health. Recombination joined TRBV7-3 with TRBJ2-2, with the D gene uncertain. The DNA is TGTGCCAGCAGCTTAGAGGCCGGGGAGCTGTTTTTT. Translated, this is CASSLEAGELFF.